The 28 T cell receptor beta chains reported below all come from one sample, sequenced in a study of Tregs in tolerant kidney transplant recipients. Assay used: immunoSEQ multiplex PCR; TCRdb lists only in-frame clones, some missing. Of 20,000 to 25,000 clones in the sample, roughly 80% were seen once. Mixed chimerism was transient after nonmyeloablative marrow transplants from related graft donors. Sequences were derived from CD8+ T cells from blood (PBMCs), sampled 6 months after the transplant. The receptors stem from a human patient who received a combined kidney and bone marrow transplant. Some T cells here may be from the graft donor.

This chain's CDR3 is CASSLVPRSDNEQFF. The CDR3 region has the DNA TGTGCCAGCAGCTTGGTTCCGCGGTCAGACAATGAGCAGTTCTTC. The chain couples TRBV5-4 to TRBJ2-1; D remains unclear. Germline CDR1 SGHNT, CDR2 YYREEE (reference sequence). The V end was cut by 0 bases, the J end by 5 bases, with 12 bases between. The CDR3 sequence is 15 residues long.

The chain employs TRBV11-3 and TRBJ2-5; D perhaps matches TRBD2 (6 bases). Trimming pared 1 base from V and 2 bases from J, leaving 20 bases between. The CDR3 runs to 18 residues. The germline gives CDR1 SGHNT, CDR2 YENEEA. The CDR3 here is CASSLGSGSGEKQETQYF. For the CDR3, the DNA is TGTGCCAGCAGCTTAGGGTCGGGTAGCGGAGAAAAACAAGAGACCCAGTACTTC.

This sequence joins TRBV4-2 and TRBJ2-1; D is unresolved. Germline-derived CDR1 and CDR2 are LGHNA and YNFKEQ. The ends were cut back, 4 bases at V and 0 bases at J, with 16 bases in the middle. The CDR3 covers 17 residues. The CDR3 DNA is TGTGCCAGCAGCCCATTCGTTTTTATGAGCTCCTACAATGAGCAGTTCTTC. Residues: CASSPFVFMSSYNEQFF.

The chain carries TRBV27 and TRBJ2-1, with unresolved D. CDR3 length equals 12 residues. From germline, CDR1 is MNHEY and CDR2 SMNVEV (reference sequence). Trimming took off 0 bases at V and 10 bases at J, with 7 bases between the two ends. This CDR3 reads CASSLSASEQFF. The CDR3, as DNA: TGTGCCAGCAGTTTATCGGCCTCGGAGCAGTTCTTC.

Written as DNA, the CDR3 is TGTGCCAGCAGCTCTGCCCGGGTTGAGTACCGCTACACCTTC. Translated, it gives CASSSARVEYRYTF. The gene calls are TRBV7-2 and TRBJ1-2; D is unclear. V lost 4 bases to trimming and J lost 9 bases, with 18 bases between them. This CDR3 has 14 amino acids. Germline CDR1 and CDR2: SGHTA and FQGNSA.

Regarding this clone: Germline is not matched at one junction end, which may reflect a read error. V is TRBV7-2 and J is TRBJ1-1; unclear D gene. Germline V gene lookup returns CDR1 SGHTA and CDR2 FQGNSA. The CDR3 contains 14 residues. The DNA for the CDR3 is TGTGCAAGCAGCTTGTCCCCTTTGAACACTGAAGCTTTCTTT. It encodes CASSLSPLNTEAFF.

This sequence joins TRBV28 and TRBJ1-2; D is unclear. Trimming removed 5 bases from V and 2 bases from J, with 6 bases in between. CDR1 is MDHEN and CDR2 is SYDVKM in the germline V gene. This CDR3 has 12 amino acids. The CDR3 nucleotides read TGTGCCAGCAGTGAGGGAAACTATGGCTACACCTTC. Its translation is CASSEGNYGYTF.

The rearrangement uses TRBV15 and TRBJ2-5; 7 bases line up with TRBD2. V gave up 5 bases and J gave up 4 bases; unmatched junction bases: 22. The CDR3 length is 19 residues. Per the germline V gene, CDR1 is LNHNV and CDR2 is YYDKDF (reference sequence). CDR3 bases: TGTGCCACCAGCCGACCGTACGGGGGGTTGGTTCAGCGGATAGAGACCCAGTACTTC. Protein: CATSRPYGGLVQRIETQYF.

The V gene is TRBV10-3, the J gene TRBJ2-7; 9 bases agree with TRBD1. The length of the CDR3 is 14 residues. The V segment lost 4 bases and the J segment 1 base; nucleotides outside the gene matches: 2. The V gene's germline CDR1 is ENHRY and CDR2 SYGVKD. The CDR3 sequence: CAISVGTGSYEQYF. The DNA of the CDR3 is TGTGCCATCAGTGTTGGGACAGGGTCCTACGAGCAGTACTTC.

In the case of this clone: The sample holds other DNA sequences that translate to the same CDR3. The rearrangement uses TRBV28 and TRBJ1-6; TRBD1 might be the D (5 bases). The CDR3 extends over 14 amino acids. Germline V lookup: CDR1 MDHEN, CDR2 SYDVKM. V lost 6 bases, J lost 10 bases, and 16 bases lay in between. CDR3 in amino acids: CASSPQGMNSPLHF. As DNA, the CDR3 is TGTGCCAGCAGCCCCCAGGGTATGAACTCACCCCTCCACTTT.

The V call is TRBV30, the J call TRBJ2-1, with 9 bases identical to TRBD2. Per the germline V gene, CDR1 is GTSNPN and CDR2 is SVGIG (reference sequence). Losses at the gene ends were 3 bases for V and 0 bases for J; bases not matched to a gene: 9. This CDR3 has 17 amino acids. CDR3 sequence (DNA): TGTGCCTGGAGATTCGAGCGGGGGGCAAGCTCCTACAATGAGCAGTTCTTC. Translated: CAWRFERGASSYNEQFF.

V is TRBV7-8 and J is TRBJ1-3; weak D call: TRBD1 (6 bases). From germline, CDR1 is SGHVS and CDR2 FQNEAQ. Trimming took off 2 bases at V and 3 bases at J, with 14 bases between the two ends. The CDR3 runs to 16 residues. Written as DNA, the CDR3 is TGTGCCAGCAGCTTACTTCCGGACAGAGTTGGAAACACCATATATTTT. Encoded protein: CASSLLPDRVGNTIYF.

This sequence joins TRBV13 and TRBJ1-2; the D is unclear. The length of the CDR3 is 16 residues. Germline CDR1 and CDR2: PRHDT and FYEKMQ (reference sequence). Trimming stripped 0 bases from V and 6 bases from J, with 17 bases between. The CDR3 protein is CASSLGWVRQINGYTF. Written as DNA, the CDR3 is TGTGCCAGCAGCTTAGGATGGGTCAGGCAAATTAATGGCTACACCTTC. Looking up the rest from reference TRBV13 and TRBJ1-2 gives the full variable domain: AAGVIQSPRHLIKEKRETATLKCYPIPRHDTVYWYQQGPGQDPQFLISFYEKMQSDKGSIPDRFSAQQFSDYHSELNMSSLELGDSALYFCASSLGWVRQINGYTFGSGTRLTVV.

The chain joins TRBV28 to TRBJ1-2, with 7 positions matching TRBD1. Germline assignment: CDR1 MDHEN and CDR2 SYDVKM. The CDR3 runs 13 residues. The junction had 7 bases not matched to a gene; V was cut back by 7 bases and J by 5 bases. The CDR3 nucleotides are TGTGCCAGCACCGGACAGGAGTCTTATGGCTACACCTTC. Its protein is CASTGQESYGYTF.

The genes are TRBV10-2 and TRBJ2-7, with 9 positions matching TRBD1. This CDR3 has 13 residues. CDR1 is WSHSY and CDR2 is SAAADI in the germline V gene. V trimming: 8 bases; J trimming: 2 bases; junction bases outside the gene matches: 4. The CDR3 is CASGGQGPYEQYF. CDR3 nucleotide sequence: TGCGCCAGCGGAGGACAGGGGCCCTACGAGCAGTACTTC.

The chain combines TRBV7-9 with TRBJ2-1, with D maybe TRBD1 (6 bases). There are 16 residues in the CDR3. With 5 bases removed from V and 7 bases from J, the gap between germline ends came to 21 bases. Germline V CDR1 and CDR2: SEHNR, FQNEAQ (reference sequence). The CDR3: CASSNTQGPTFNEQFF. DNA for the CDR3: TGTGCCAGCAGCAACACCCAGGGGCCAACGTTTAATGAGCAGTTCTTC.

This chain links TRBV5-6 with TRBJ1-2; D is uncertain. Germline loops: CDR1 SGHDT, CDR2 YYEEEE. V dropped 4 bases and J dropped 5 bases, with 15 bases sitting between them. This CDR3 has 14 amino acids. The CDR3 region has the DNA TGTGCCAGCAGCGTAGGCGGAGGAGAGTATGGCTACACCTTC. Residues: CASSVGGGEYGYTF.

This chain joins TRBV4-2 and TRBJ1-2; 8 bases map to TRBD1. In germline, CDR1 is LGHNA, CDR2 YNFKEQ. This CDR3 region has 15 residues. V lost 1 base and J lost 4; bases outside the gene matches: 5. The CDR3 nucleotides read TGTGCCAGCAGCCAAGCCTTAACAGGGGGCTATGGCTACACCTTC. Translation gives CASSQALTGGYGYTF.

Concerning this clone: The junction departs from germline at one end; a sequencing error may be responsible. The J gene is TRBJ1-4, the V gene TRBV4-1; 7 bases are shared with TRBD1. Germline CDR1 reads MGHRA; CDR2 reads YSYEKL. The CDR3 is 15 residues long. The DNA of the CDR3 is TGCGCCAGCAGCAAAGACGGGACAGCAAATGAAAAACTGTTTTTT. Encoded protein: CASSKDGTANEKLFF.

The chain links TRBV19 to TRBJ2-3; no clear D gene. CDR1 and CDR2 from the germline V gene are LNHDA and SQIVND (reference sequence). V gave up 4 bases and J gave up 6 bases, with 11 bases separating them. This CDR3 region has 13 residues. The CDR3 bases are TGTGCCAGTAGTAATGTAGCTTCTGATACGCAGTATTTT. Protein sequence: CASSNVASDTQYF. Variable domain in full (rest from reference TRBV19 and TRBJ2-3): DGGITQSPKYLFRKEGQNVTLSCEQNLNHDAMYWYRQDPGQGLRLIYYSQIVNDFQKGDIAEGYSVSREKKESFPLTVTSAQKNPTAFYLCASSNVASDTQYFGPGTRLTVL.

The chain has TRBV14 and TRBJ2-1, with 11 bases aligning to TRBD2. The CDR3 totals 19 residues. Germline V gene sequence: CDR1 SGHDN, CDR2 FVKESK. Trimming removed 4 bases from V and 0 bases from J; junction bases left unmatched: 11. Here the CDR3 DNA reads TGTGCCAGCAGCCCGGGACTAGCGGAATTACTGAGCTCCTACAATGAGCAGTTCTTC. Translation gives CASSPGLAELLSSYNEQFF.

In this sample, this clone turned up a few times. The chain links TRBV11-2 to TRBJ2-7; 8 nucleotides line up with TRBD2. V shed 5 bases, J shed 5 bases, and the junction held 5 bases outside the gene matches. Germline V gives CDR1 SGHAT, CDR2 FQNNGV. The CDR3 has 13 amino acids. CDR3: CASSVFSGNEQYF. CDR3 nucleotides: TGTGCCAGCAGCGTGTTTAGCGGGAACGAGCAGTACTTC.

This clone was counted a single time. This chain links TRBV7-9 with TRBJ2-3, with TRBD2 matching 12 bases. In germline, CDR1 is SEHNR, CDR2 FQNEAQ (reference sequence). The CDR3 runs 17 residues. V was clipped by 5 bases and J by 4 bases; unmatched bases: 10. The CDR3 loop reads CASSPRLAGDGADTQYF. The CDR3 bases are TGTGCCAGCAGCCCTCGACTAGCGGGAGATGGCGCAGATACGCAGTATTTT.

The chain combines TRBV14 with TRBJ2-7, with D possibly TRBD1 on 6 matching bases. The germline CDR1 and CDR2 sequences are SGHDN and FVKESK. The CDR3 is 12 amino acids. V was trimmed by 4 bases and J by 6 bases, leaving 10 bases between them. The CDR3 region is CASSPQGFEQYF. The CDR3 bases are TGTGCCAGCAGCCCTCAGGGGTTCGAGCAGTACTTC.

This chain connects TRBV7-9 to TRBJ2-7, with D possibly TRBD2 on 5 matching bases. The length of the CDR3 is 16 residues. V lost 4 bases and J lost 5, with 21 bases in between. Germline CDR1 and CDR2: SEHNR and FQNEAQ (reference sequence). DNA of the CDR3: TGTGCCAGCAGCTCATCACCTAGCAAAACTAACCACGAGCAGTACTTC. This encodes CASSSSPSKTNHEQYF. Looking up the rest from reference TRBV7-9 and TRBJ2-7 gives the full variable domain: DTGVSQNPRHKITKRGQNVTFRCDPISEHNRLYWYRQTLGQGPEFLTYFQNEAQLEKSRLLSDRFSAERPKGSFSTLEIQRTEQGDSAMYLCASSSSPSKTNHEQYFGPGTRLTVT.

This clone appeared a few times. The rearrangement links TRBV5-1 to TRBJ1-2, with D possibly matching TRBD1 (6 bases). Trimming removed 4 bases from V and 0 bases from J, with 28 bases in between. In germline, CDR1 is SGHRS, CDR2 YFSETQ. This CDR3 is 20 amino acids long. CDR3 DNA sequence: TGCGCCAGCAGCCCGGGACTAGCGGGGGCCGGCGACATAGCTAACTATGGCTACACCTTC. Translating gives CASSPGLAGAGDIANYGYTF.

This clone is medium-sized in the sample. V usage is TRBV4-3 and J usage is TRBJ1-1; D is unclear. Germline CDR1 and CDR2: LGHNA and YSLEER. The CDR3 has 15 amino acids. Trimming took off 1 base at V and 6 bases at J, with 15 bases between the two ends. The CDR3 sequence is CASSQGVTLDAEAFF. The CDR3 region has the DNA TGCGCCAGCAGCCAAGGGGTAACGCTAGACGCTGAAGCTTTCTTT.

V gene TRBV6-5 combines with J gene TRBJ1-1; D remains unclear. Trimming stripped 2 bases from V and 5 bases from J, with 15 bases between. Germline CDR1 reads MNHEY; CDR2 reads SVGAGI. The CDR3 covers 15 residues. CDR3 in DNA: TGTGCCAGCAGTTACAACGTCTACGGGTATACTGAAGCTTTCTTT. Translated, it gives CASSYNVYGYTEAFF.